These T cell receptor beta chains were read from a single sample in a study of CD8 T cells in ankylosing spondylitis. A single record per CDR3 protein comes from TCRdb applying MiXCR to the 5' RACE reads. In the table there are fewer than 550,000 distinct CDR3 sequences, 5.3% of which are singletons. Input material: blood, either unsorted or a sorted T cell fraction (not recorded which). These receptors were collected from a male donor with ankylosing spondylitis. Each CDR3 is given with its conserved first and last residue. The D gene is left open where the match is weak. Size tells how often a clone was seen (once, few, many) or the class of an expanded clone, and some rows leave it out.

>.|many|TRBV12-3/TRBV12-4|TRBJ2-1
CASSWGLSYNEQFF
TGTGCCAGCAGTTGGGGACTCAGCTACAATGAGCAGTTCTTC
>.|many|TRBV7-2|TRBJ2-3
CASSHRDYTDTQYF
TGTGCCAGCAGCCATAGGGATTACACAGATACGCAGTATTTT
>TRBD2|many|TRBV24-1|TRBJ2-3
CATSDPGTSGVTDTQYF
TGTGCCACCAGTGACCCCGGGACTAGCGGCGTAACAGATACGCAGTATTTT
>TRBD1|many|TRBV5-1|TRBJ1-1
CASSFSTGGPSTEAFF
TGCGCCAGCAGCTTTAGCACAGGGGGCCCAAGCACTGAAGCTTTCTTT
>.|many|TRBV5-1|TRBJ2-7
CASSTRGDDPYEQYF
TGCGCCAGCAGCACGCGGGGCGATGACCCCTACGAGCAGTACTTC
>.|.|TRBV11-2|TRBJ2-4
CASSLDKGTGGVRDIQYF
TGTGCCAGCAGCTTGGATAAGGGTACCGGGGGTGTTAGGGACATTCAGTACTTC
>.|many|TRBV6-1|TRBJ1-4
CASSEDSFGEKLFF
TGTGCCAGCAGTGAAGACAGTTTCGGTGAAAAACTGTTTTTT
>.|many|TRBV4-1|TRBJ1-1
CASSQGPGTEAFF
TGCGCCAGCAGCCAAGGTCCGGGCACTGAAGCTTTCTTT
>.|many|TRBV5-6|TRBJ2-5
CASSSLRGGETQYF
TGTGCCAGCAGCTCTCTGCGGGGCGGGGAGACCCAGTACTTC
>.|many|TRBV20-1|TRBJ2-1
CSALHRVWFF
TGCAGTGCTCTACACCGAGTGTGGTTCTTC
>.|many|TRBV6-5|TRBJ2-2
CASSYSSVRGGNTGELFF
TGTGCCAGCAGTTACTCAAGTGTCAGGGGCGGGAACACCGGGGAGCTGTTTTTT
>.|many|TRBV5-1|TRBJ1-1
CASSLIGGMNTEAFF
TGCGCCAGCAGCTTGATCGGGGGCATGAACACTGAAGCTTTCTTT
>.|few|TRBV5-1|TRBJ2-7
CASSLAGQGYSYEQYF
TGCGCCAGCAGCTTGGCGGGGCAGGGGTACTCCTACGAGCAGTACTTC
>.|few|TRBV5-6|TRBJ2-4
CASSSRGAGAKNIQYF
TGTGCCAGCAGCTCTCGGGGTGCTGGAGCCAAAAACATTCAGTACTTC
>TRBD1|many|TRBV7-9|TRBJ2-7
CASSPTGESYEQYF
TGTGCCAGCAGCCCTACAGGGGAGTCCTACGAGCAGTACTTC
>.|many|TRBV29-1|TRBJ1-2
CSVERGGVFGYGYTF
TGCAGCGTTGAGAGGGGGGGGGTGTTCGGCTATGGCTACACCTTC
>.|many|TRBV7-2|TRBJ2-7
CASSLGRGLSYEQYF
TGTGCCAGCAGCTTGGGACGGGGTTTATCCTACGAGCAGTACTTC
>.|many|TRBV29-1|TRBJ2-1
CSVRRRVTYNEQFF
TGCAGCGTCCGAAGACGCGTAACCTACAATGAGCAGTTCTTC
>.|many|TRBV27|TRBJ1-2
CASSFSPQAGVLDYGYTF
TGTGCCAGCAGTTTTTCCCCTCAAGCAGGGGTTTTGGACTATGGCTACACCTTC
>.|many|TRBV4-3|TRBJ1-5
CASSRRIGPPPQPQHF
TGCGCCAGCAGCCGGAGGATCGGGCCGCCCCCCCAGCCCCAGCATTTT
>.|few|TRBV9|TRBJ2-1
CASSVSRRFLYNEQFF
TGTGCCAGCAGCGTTTCGCGTCGCTTTCTCTATAATGAGCAGTTCTTC
>TRBD1|many|TRBV20-1|TRBJ2-2
CSARELGQGETGELFF
TGCAGTGCTCGAGAATTGGGACAGGGGGAAACCGGGGAGCTGTTTTTT
>.|many|TRBV4-3|TRBJ2-7
CASSQERFSGEQYF
TGCGCCAGCAGCCAAGAACGATTCTCGGGGGAGCAGTACTTC
>TRBD2|many|TRBV4-2|TRBJ2-3
CASSHPGGASGGNTDTQYF
TGTGCCAGCAGCCACCCGGGGGGAGCTAGCGGGGGGAACACAGATACGCAGTATTTT
>TRBD2|many|TRBV5-1|TRBJ2-7
CASSLAPAGGTYSYEQYF
TGCGCCAGCAGCTTGGCTCCAGCGGGAGGAACCTACTCCTACGAGCAGTACTTC
>.|many|TRBV7-9|TRBJ2-3
CASSHSAGSWGTDTQYF
TGTGCCAGCAGCCACTCCGCGGGGTCTTGGGGCACAGATACGCAGTATTTT
>.|many|TRBV29-1|TRBJ1-1
CSVKDMGLMPAVGGKNTEAFF
TGCAGCGTTAAGGACATGGGGTTGATGCCCGCAGTGGGGGGAAAGAACACTGAAGCTTTCTTT
>.|many|TRBV5-1|TRBJ1-2
CASSLSGQNAYGYTF
TGCGCCAGCAGCTTGTCTGGACAGAATGCCTATGGCTACACCTTC
>.|many|TRBV7-2|TRBJ2-3
CASSPTGRSTDTQYF
TGTGCCAGCAGTCCTACGGGACGAAGCACAGATACGCAGTATTTT
>TRBD1|many|TRBV6-1|TRBJ1-1
CASSGIQGGGAFF
TGTGCCAGCAGTGGAATACAGGGGGGGGGAGCTTTCTTT
>.|many|TRBV6-1|TRBJ1-1
CASSVSGPDTEAFF
TGTGCCAGCAGTGTGTCGGGGCCAGACACTGAAGCTTTCTTT
>.|many|TRBV15|TRBJ2-1
CATSKTQGNEQFF
TGTGCCACCAGCAAGACCCAGGGCAATGAGCAGTTCTTC
>.|many|TRBV12-3/TRBV12-4|TRBJ1-5
CASSLMGGVSNQPQHF
TGTGCCAGCAGCCTAATGGGCGGCGTTAGCAATCAGCCCCAGCATTTT
>.|few|TRBV5-1|TRBJ2-3
CASSLDLGGSTDTQYF
TGCGCCAGCAGCTTGGATTTAGGCGGGAGCACAGATACGCAGTATTTT
>.|many|TRBV29-1|TRBJ1-1
CSVGFLARDTEAFF
TGCAGCGTTGGTTTCCTGGCCAGGGACACTGAAGCTTTCTTT
>TRBD2|many|TRBV11-2|TRBJ2-3
CASSPWTSSTDTQYF
TGTGCCAGCAGCCCATGGACTAGCAGCACAGATACGCAGTATTTT
>.|many|TRBV29-1|TRBJ2-7
CSVEEPRGAEQYF
TGCAGCGTTGAAGAACCCCGGGGGGCAGAGCAGTACTTC
>.|many|TRBV5-1|TRBJ2-5
CASSLREPETQYF
TGCGCCAGCAGCTTGAGGGAGCCGGAGACCCAGTACTTC
>TRBD1|many|TRBV7-2|TRBJ1-2
CASSSRTGVQLAYGYTF
TGTGCCAGCAGCTCCCGGACAGGGGTGCAGTTGGCCTATGGCTACACCTTC
>.|many|TRBV6-1|TRBJ2-2
CASRGAPNTGELFF
TGTGCCAGCAGAGGGGCCCCGAACACCGGGGAGCTGTTTTTT